The 10 T cell receptor beta chains below all came from one sample that was sequenced in a study of long-term antiretroviral therapy in people with HIV. Researchers ran immunoSEQ v3.0 at survey level. Libraries were prepared by immunoSEQ multiplex PCR; TCRdb keeps only in-frame clonotypes and omits some of them. The sample holds approximately 24,000 clones, 85% to 90% seen once. Source: unsorted PBMCs, taken around 4.5 years after starting antiretroviral therapy. The receptors here all came from a man aged 30 to 39 with HIV.

V usage is TRBV11-2 and J usage is TRBJ2-7; 7 bases agree with TRBD2. This CDR3 region has 15 residues. Germline V gene lookup returns CDR1 SGHAT and CDR2 FQNNGV. The junction had 14 bases not matched to a gene; V was cut back by 8 bases and J by 4 bases. The CDR3 reads CASAPGAGPLYEQYF. The CDR3 DNA reads as TGTGCCAGCGCCCCCGGAGCGGGACCCCTGTACGAGCAGTACTTC.

The rearrangement links TRBV6-1 to TRBJ1-1; possibly TRBD1 for D (5 bases). The CDR3 has 14 residues. CDR1 and CDR2 from the germline V gene are MNHNS and SASEGT. The ends were cut back, 7 bases at V and 1 base at J, with 13 bases in the middle. The CDR3 region is CASTEGLTNTEAFF. For the CDR3, the DNA is TGTGCCAGCACCGAGGGACTGACGAACACTGAAGCTTTCTTT.

This sequence joins TRBV7-9 and TRBJ2-5; unclear D gene. Trimming stripped 5 bases from V and 2 bases from J, with 15 bases between. The CDR3 has 15 residues. Germline-derived CDR1 and CDR2 are SEHNR and FQNEAQ (reference sequence). CDR3 coding DNA: TGTGCCAGCAGCACACACCGCCCCCCACAAGAGACCCAGTACTTC. This encodes CASSTHRPPQETQYF.

The V call is TRBV4-1, the J call TRBJ2-1, with 10 nucleotides matching TRBD2. The germline gives CDR1 MGHRA, CDR2 YSYEKL. The CDR3 is made up of 17 amino acids. The V and J ends lost 1 base and 5 bases, in that order; junction bases with no gene match: 8. CDR3 amino acids: CASSQARLGLADNEQFF. As DNA, the CDR3 is TGCGCCAGCAGCCAAGCGAGGTTAGGACTAGCGGACAATGAGCAGTTCTTC.

This clone was counted between two and nine times. This chain connects TRBV30 to TRBJ2-2, with TRBD1 identical over 8 bases. The junction had 6 bases not matched to a gene; V was cut back by 8 bases and J by 1 base. The CDR3 is made up of 14 amino acids. The germline gives CDR1 GTSNPN, CDR2 SVGIG (reference sequence). CDR3 DNA: TGTGCCCTTGCGGACAGGGTGAACACCGGGGAGCTGTTTTTT. Its translation is CALADRVNTGELFF.

The V gene is TRBV6-5, the J gene TRBJ2-3; 7 nucleotides align to TRBD2. The CDR3 loop spans 12 amino acids. V dropped 9 bases and J dropped 7; count of bases not matched to a gene: 7. Germline lookup yields CDR1 MNHEY and CDR2 SVGAGI. Here the CDR3 reads CARAREVNTQYF. The CDR3 coding sequence is TGTGCCAGGGCACGGGAGGTCAATACGCAGTATTTT.

A single count supports this clone. The V gene is TRBV5-5, the J gene TRBJ2-3; possible D gene TRBD2, 5 bases. The CDR3 runs to 15 residues. The germline gives CDR1 SGHKS, CDR2 YYEKEE (reference sequence). The V end lost 3 bases, the J end lost 4 bases, and 15 bases lay between the germline ends. Here the CDR3 reads CASSSRGSNPDTQYF. The CDR3 DNA sequence: TGTGCCAGCAGCTCTAGAGGGTCGAACCCAGATACGCAGTATTTT.

The rearrangement joins TRBV10-3 to TRBJ1-5; D not resolved. Germline-derived CDR1 and CDR2 are ENHRY and SYGVKD. The CDR3 is made up of 15 amino acids. Trimming shortened V by 6 bases and J by 3 bases, and 15 bases separated the two germline ends. This CDR3 reads CAISSTELANQPQHF. The CDR3 DNA reads as TGTGCCATCAGCTCGACGGAGTTGGCCAATCAGCCCCAGCATTTT.

The V call is TRBV2, the J call TRBJ1-2; D gene unclear. Germline assignment: CDR1 SNHLY and CDR2 FYNNEI. This CDR3 comprises 13 residues. Trimming took 3 bases from V and 0 from J, leaving 5 bases between them. CDR3 bases: TGTGCCAGCAGTGACAGCGCTAACTATGGCTACACCTTC. The encoded protein is CASSDSANYGYTF.

The chain links TRBV5-1 to TRBJ2-7; D gene unclear. The CDR3 sequence is 14 residues long. With 0 bases removed from V and 0 bases from J, the gap between germline ends came to 7 bases. Germline V CDR1 and CDR2: SGHRS, YFSETQ. The CDR3 is CASSLGRNSYEQYF. CDR3 DNA: TGCGCCAGCAGCTTGGGACGCAACTCCTACGAGCAGTACTTC.